Below, 19 T cell receptor beta chains from the same sample are listed, as sequenced in a study of blood T cell repertoires in COVID-19. TCRdb's table, derived via immunoSEQ multiplex PCR, lists solely in-frame clones and lacks some. The sample carries about 160,000 clones, about four fifths recorded once. Specimen: peripheral blood. The receptors shown here come from a woman aged 55-70 years with COVID-19, enrolled during active disease.

V gene TRBV20-1 combines with J gene TRBJ2-3, with TRBD2 matching over 11 bases. The CDR3 has 16 amino acids. Trimming cost V 3 bases and J 5 bases; bases outside gene matches: 10. Germline V gives CDR1 DFQATT, CDR2 SNEGSKA (reference sequence). Here the CDR3 reads CSASRGSGRAVDTQYF. The DNA for the CDR3 is TGCAGTGCTAGTCGGGGTAGCGGGAGGGCAGTAGATACGCAGTATTTT.

This rearrangement joins TRBV10-3 to TRBJ2-2, with D uncertain. The CDR3 sequence is 14 residues long. Trimming removed 0 bases at V and 5 bases at J, with 7 bases between. The V gene's germline CDR1 is ENHRY and CDR2 SYGVKD. CDR3 in DNA: TGTGCCATCAGTGAGTCGTCAGATACCGGGGAGCTGTTTTTT. Translating it yields CAISESSDTGELFF.

This clone showed up just once. V is TRBV19 and J is TRBJ2-7, with D hard to call. The germline V and J ends were trimmed by 2 bases and 4 bases, with 15 bases remaining between them. This CDR3 region has 15 residues. The germline gives CDR1 LNHDA, CDR2 SQIVND (reference sequence). The CDR3 loop reads CASSICTGHRYEQYV. In DNA form, the CDR3 reads TGTGCCAGTAGTATATGCACTGGGCATAGGTACGAGCAGTACGTC.

The rearrangement joins TRBV4-3 to TRBJ1-6; D possibly corresponds to TRBD1 (5 bases). Trimming stripped 0 bases from V and 1 base from J, with 10 bases between. Germline CDR1 reads LGHNA; CDR2 reads YSLEER. CDR3 length: 17 amino acids. The CDR3 nucleotides are TGCGCCAGCAGCCAAGATGGGGGAGGTTCCTATAATTCACCCCTCCACTTT. It yields the protein CASSQDGGGSYNSPLHF.

The V call is TRBV28, the J call TRBJ2-3; possibly TRBD2 for D (6 bases). Germline assignment: CDR1 MDHEN and CDR2 SYDVKM. This CDR3 is 14 amino acids long. Trimming removed 5 bases from V and 8 bases from J, with 17 bases in between. The CDR3, as DNA: TGTGCCAGCAGTCTAGCCGGGAGCACCAGTACGCAGTATTTT. Protein product: CASSLAGSTSTQYF.

The CDR3 region is CASSLQGGGETQYF. DNA for the CDR3: TGTGCCAGCAGCTTGCAGGGGGGAGGAGAGACCCAGTACTTC. The genes are TRBV7-3 and TRBJ2-5, with D possibly being TRBD1 (7 bases). CDR3 length: 14 residues. The germline V gene encodes CDR1 SGHTA and CDR2 FQGTGA. Trimming stripped 3 bases from V and 4 bases from J, with 12 bases between.

This clone was seen just once. The chain carries TRBV28 and TRBJ2-7; weak D call: TRBD1 (5 bases). Germline CDR1 is MDHEN and CDR2 is SYDVKM. V was cut by 10 bases and J by 2 bases, with 18 bases left in between. This CDR3 region has 14 residues. CDR3 sequence reads: CATGFPGNTYEQYF. The CDR3 bases are TGTGCCACCGGTTTCCCAGGGAACACCTACGAGCAGTACTTC.

The rearrangement uses TRBV10-2 and TRBJ1-1; perhaps TRBD1 as D (6 bases). Germline values: CDR1 WSHSY, CDR2 SAAADI. V shed 6 bases and J shed 6 bases, with 14 bases lying between them. The CDR3 spans 13 residues. CDR3 loop: CASRDRGSPEAFF. In DNA, the CDR3 is TGCGCCAGCAGGGACAGAGGGAGCCCTGAAGCTTTCTTT.

For the CDR3, the DNA is TGTGCCAGCAGCTCTAGCTACTCCCGGGACAGGGACTCCTACGAGCAGTACTTC. This codes for CASSSSYSRDRDSYEQYF. The genes are TRBV7-9 and TRBJ2-7, with TRBD1 matching 9 bases. There are 18 residues in the CDR3. In germline, CDR1 is SEHNR, CDR2 FQNEAQ (reference sequence). V gave up 4 bases and J gave up 0 bases; unmatched junction bases: 13.

The chain is built from TRBV27 and TRBJ2-2; 8 bases are a match to TRBD1. The V gene's germline CDR1 is MNHEY and CDR2 SMNVEV (reference sequence). The CDR3 has 17 residues. V trimming: 2 bases; J trimming: 5 bases; junction bases outside the gene matches: 10. DNA for the CDR3: TGTGCCAGCAGTTTAATCTCCGCAGGGGGCTTGACCGGGGAGCTGTTTTTT. Translation gives CASSLISAGGLTGELFF.

This clone was seen once. The chain is built from TRBV7-2 and TRBJ2-5; 9 bases match TRBD2. V dropped 3 bases and J dropped 2; count of bases not matched to a gene: 10. Germline assignment: CDR1 SGHTA and CDR2 FQGNSA. The CDR3 extends over 17 amino acids. CDR3 in DNA: TGTGCCAGCAGCTTCTCGGTAGCGGGAGTGGGGCAAGAGACCCAGTACTTC. Translation gives CASSFSVAGVGQETQYF.

Here the CDR3 DNA reads TGTGCCAGCAGTGAATATCAGGGTAATGAAAAACTGTTTTTT. As protein: CASSEYQGNEKLFF. The rearrangement joins TRBV25-1 to TRBJ1-4, with a possible D match to TRBD1 (5 bases). Trimming took off 0 bases at V and 4 bases at J, with 6 bases between the two ends. Per the germline V gene, CDR1 is MGHDK and CDR2 is SYGVNS. The CDR3 sequence is 14 residues long. Full variable domain (outside the CDR3, taken from reference TRBV25-1 and TRBJ1-4): EADIYQTPRYLVIGTGKKITLECSQTMGHDKMYWYQQDPGMELHLIHYSYGVNSTEKGDLSSESTVSRIRTEHFPLTLESARPSHTSQYLCASSEYQGNEKLFFGSGTQLSVL.

Worth noting for this clone: One junction end does not reproduce the germline sequence, and a read error may be involved. The chain joins TRBV19 to TRBJ1-1; 7 positions agree with TRBD1. The CDR3 has 14 amino acids. Germline V gene data show CDR1 as LNHDA and CDR2 as SQIVND (reference sequence). Here the CDR3 reads CASSPQGVKTEAFF. The CDR3 DNA reads as TGTGCCAGTAGTCCGCAGGGGGTGAAAACTGAAGCTTTCTTT.

The chain's CDR3 is CAIGRGSNTGELFF. The CDR3 DNA is TGTGCCATCGGTCGGGGGAGTAACACCGGGGAGCTGTTTTTT. This rearrangement joins TRBV10-3 to TRBJ2-2; weak D call: TRBD2 (6 bases). Germline CDR1 ENHRY, CDR2 SYGVKD. This CDR3 comprises 14 residues. V dropped 8 bases and J dropped 2 bases, with 12 bases sitting between them.

This chain joins TRBV6-5 and TRBJ2-1, with D possibly TRBD1 on 5 matching bases. Per the germline V gene, CDR1 is MNHEY and CDR2 is SVGAGI. V was trimmed by 3 bases and J by 10 bases, leaving 10 bases between them. The CDR3 covers 12 residues. CDR3 region: CASSYNKGEQFF. The CDR3 region has the DNA TGTGCCAGCAGTTATAATAAGGGGGAGCAGTTCTTC.

This chain joins TRBV28 and TRBJ1-5; TRBD1 matches at 8 bases. The V gene end was trimmed by 5 bases and the J gene end by 0 bases; junction bases not matched to a gene: 12. The germline gives CDR1 MDHEN, CDR2 SYDVKM. The CDR3 is 18 amino acids. CDR3 loop: CASSPRTGTDYSNQPQHF. The DNA of the CDR3 is TGTGCCAGCAGTCCGCGGACAGGGACGGATTATAGCAATCAGCCCCAGCATTTT.

This clone was observed a handful of times. The V call is TRBV15, the J call TRBJ2-5, with 7 bases aligning to TRBD1. The CDR3 is 15 amino acids. Per germline, CDR1 LNHNV and CDR2 YYDKDF (reference sequence). J was trimmed by 9 bases and V by 4 bases; bases with no gene match: 14. The CDR3 region is CATSTSWGTVNSQYF. DNA of the CDR3: TGTGCCACCAGCACTTCGTGGGGGACAGTAAATTCCCAGTACTTC.

This chain joins TRBV28 and TRBJ1-2, with 7 bases that match TRBD1. Germline loops: CDR1 MDHEN, CDR2 SYDVKM. The CDR3 totals 12 residues. V was pared by 10 bases and J by 10 bases, with 12 bases of the junction left unmatched. This CDR3 is CATHSPGQTYTF. The CDR3 DNA is TGTGCCACCCATTCCCCGGGACAGACCTACACCTTC.

The chain combines TRBV27 with TRBJ1-2; a possible D gene is TRBD1 (5 bases). The V gene lost 2 bases and the J gene lost 4 bases, with 11 bases spanning the gap. The CDR3 sequence is 14 residues long. The germline V gene has CDR1 MNHEY and CDR2 SMNVEV (reference sequence). CDR3 DNA: TGTGCCAGCAGTTTAGTAGGGGCAGGCTATGGCTACACCTTC. This gives the protein CASSLVGAGYGYTF.